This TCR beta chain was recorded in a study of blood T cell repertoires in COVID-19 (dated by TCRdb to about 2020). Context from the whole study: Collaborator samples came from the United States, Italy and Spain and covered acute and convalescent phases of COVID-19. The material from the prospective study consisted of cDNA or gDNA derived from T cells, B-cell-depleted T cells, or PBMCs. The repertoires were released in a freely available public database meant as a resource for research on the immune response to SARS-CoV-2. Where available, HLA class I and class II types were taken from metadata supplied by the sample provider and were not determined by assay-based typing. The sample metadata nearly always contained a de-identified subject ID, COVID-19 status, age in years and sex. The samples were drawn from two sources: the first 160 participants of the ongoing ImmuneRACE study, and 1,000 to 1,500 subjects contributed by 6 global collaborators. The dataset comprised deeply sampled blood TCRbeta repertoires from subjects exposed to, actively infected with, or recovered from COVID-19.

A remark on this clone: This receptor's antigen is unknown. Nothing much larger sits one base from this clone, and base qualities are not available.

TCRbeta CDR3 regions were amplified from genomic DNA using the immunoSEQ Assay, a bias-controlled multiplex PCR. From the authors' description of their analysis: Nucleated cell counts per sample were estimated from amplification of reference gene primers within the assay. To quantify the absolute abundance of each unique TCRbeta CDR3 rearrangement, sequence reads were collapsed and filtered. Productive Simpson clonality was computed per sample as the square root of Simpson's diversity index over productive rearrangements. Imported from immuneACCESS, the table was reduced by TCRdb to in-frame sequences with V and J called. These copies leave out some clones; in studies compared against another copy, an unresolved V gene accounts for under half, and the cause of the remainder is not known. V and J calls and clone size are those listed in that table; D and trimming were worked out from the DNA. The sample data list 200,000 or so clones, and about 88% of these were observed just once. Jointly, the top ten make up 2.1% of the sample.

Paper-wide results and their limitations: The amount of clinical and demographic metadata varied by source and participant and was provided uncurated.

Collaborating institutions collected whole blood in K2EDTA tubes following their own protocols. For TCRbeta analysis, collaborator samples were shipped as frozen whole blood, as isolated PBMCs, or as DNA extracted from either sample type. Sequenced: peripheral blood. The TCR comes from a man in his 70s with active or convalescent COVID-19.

This receptor carries the CDR3 CASSPRDREPGQARTF. The DNA sequence is given as TGCGCCAGCAGCCCCCGGGACAGGGAACCTGGCCAGGCTCGGACCTTC. The chain is encoded by TRBV4-1 joined to TRBJ1-2, and TRBD1 matches 9 of the central bases. The cysteine opens and the phenylalanine closes a CDR3 of 16 amino acids. Kept here is only the CDR3 DNA, which spans 48 bases and is read in frame from base 1. Based on the germline V gene, the CDR1 and CDR2 sequences are MGHRA and YSYEKL. Trimming takes 4 bases off V and 14 bases off J; junction bases not matched to a gene: 20.